The rows below give T cell receptor beta chains drawn from one sample of a study of blood T cell repertoires in COVID-19. Repertoires were generated with immunoSEQ multiplex PCR, while TCRdb's copy carries only in-frame clones and drops some. Of about 410,000 clones in the sample, 86% were seen once. The sample consisted of peripheral blood. These receptors were obtained from a woman aged 30 to 39 with active or convalescent COVID-19. The CDR3 runs from the conserved cysteine through the conserved F or W. Each record gives: V gene, J gene, clone size, D gene, CDR3 protein, CDR3 DNA. A D gene is named only where the DNA matches it firmly. Not all rows give a size; the values are once, few, many and, for expanded clones, a class.

V gene: TRBV19; J gene: TRBJ1-1; clone size: -; D gene: TRBD1; CDR3 protein: CASSPTGIGTEAFF; CDR3 DNA: TGTGCCAGTAGCCCGACAGGGATCGGCACTGAAGCTTTCTTT
V gene: TRBV14; J gene: TRBJ2-5; clone size: once; D gene: TRBD1; CDR3 protein: CASSQLQGAREETQYF; CDR3 DNA: TGTGCCAGCAGCCAGTTACAGGGGGCGAGAGAAGAGACCCAGTACTTC
V gene: TRBV6-5; J gene: TRBJ2-5; clone size: -; D gene: TRBD2; CDR3 protein: CASSYLRTSGTETQYF; CDR3 DNA: TGTGCCAGCAGTTACCTTCGGACTAGCGGGACGGAGACCCAGTACTTC
V gene: TRBV28; J gene: TRBJ2-2; clone size: -; D gene: -; CDR3 protein: CASRWGELGELFF; CDR3 DNA: TGTGCCAGCAGATGGGGGGAGTTAGGGGAGCTGTTTTTT
V gene: TRBV11-2; J gene: TRBJ1-6; clone size: -; D gene: -; CDR3 protein: CASSADKNSPLHF; CDR3 DNA: TGTGCCAGCAGCGCCGACAAGAATTCACCCCTCCACTTT
V gene: TRBV7-9; J gene: TRBJ2-5; clone size: once; D gene: -; CDR3 protein: CASSGTSWTQYF; CDR3 DNA: TGTGCCAGCAGCGGGACTTCCTGGACCCAGTACTTC
V gene: TRBV3-1/TRBV3-2; J gene: TRBJ2-3; clone size: -; D gene: -; CDR3 protein: CASSPLSDTQYF; CDR3 DNA: TGTGCCAGCAGCCCTCTATCCGATACGCAGTATTTT
V gene: TRBV12-5; J gene: TRBJ2-5; clone size: -; D gene: -; CDR3 protein: CASGLPETQYF; CDR3 DNA: TGTGCTAGTGGTTTGCCGGAGACCCAGTACTTC
V gene: TRBV2; J gene: TRBJ1-1; clone size: -; D gene: -; CDR3 protein: CASSEAGEGTEAFF; CDR3 DNA: TGTGCCAGCAGTGAGGCGGGCGAAGGGACTGAAGCTTTCTTT
V gene: TRBV18; J gene: TRBJ1-1; clone size: -; D gene: TRBD1; CDR3 protein: CASSNTGGSRSTEAFF; CDR3 DNA: TGTGCCAGCTCAAATACAGGGGGCTCACGGAGCACTGAAGCTTTCTTT
V gene: TRBV25-1; J gene: TRBJ2-1; clone size: -; D gene: TRBD2; CDR3 protein: CASSGLGAHEQFF; CDR3 DNA: TGTGCCAGCAGCGGACTAGGGGCTCATGAGCAGTTCTTC
V gene: TRBV7-9; J gene: TRBJ2-3; clone size: -; D gene: TRBD2; CDR3 protein: CASSLASGLGGTDTQYF; CDR3 DNA: TGTGCCAGCAGCTTAGCATCGGGACTAGGGGGCACAGATACGCAGTATTTT
V gene: TRBV4-2; J gene: TRBJ2-3; clone size: -; D gene: TRBD2; CDR3 protein: CASSPELAGGHTDTQYF; CDR3 DNA: TGTGCCAGCAGCCCAGAACTAGCGGGGGGCCACACAGATACGCAGTATTTT
V gene: TRBV11-2; J gene: TRBJ2-3; clone size: -; D gene: -; CDR3 protein: CASSSFPRSTDTQYF; CDR3 DNA: TGTGCCAGCAGCTCGTTTCCTAGGAGCACAGATACGCAGTATTTT
V gene: TRBV6-5; J gene: TRBJ2-7; clone size: once; D gene: -; CDR3 protein: CASSRPGHLSYEQYF; CDR3 DNA: TGTGCCAGCAGTCGCCCGGGACACCTGTCCTACGAGCAGTACTTC
V gene: TRBV5-1; J gene: TRBJ2-7; clone size: -; D gene: TRBD1; CDR3 protein: CASSWDRDSFEQYF; CDR3 DNA: TGCGCCAGCAGCTGGGACAGGGATAGCTTCGAGCAGTACTTC
V gene: TRBV28; J gene: TRBJ2-7; clone size: -; D gene: -; CDR3 protein: CASSLFTGDYEQYF; CDR3 DNA: TGTGCCAGCAGTTTATTTACAGGAGATTACGAGCAGTACTTC